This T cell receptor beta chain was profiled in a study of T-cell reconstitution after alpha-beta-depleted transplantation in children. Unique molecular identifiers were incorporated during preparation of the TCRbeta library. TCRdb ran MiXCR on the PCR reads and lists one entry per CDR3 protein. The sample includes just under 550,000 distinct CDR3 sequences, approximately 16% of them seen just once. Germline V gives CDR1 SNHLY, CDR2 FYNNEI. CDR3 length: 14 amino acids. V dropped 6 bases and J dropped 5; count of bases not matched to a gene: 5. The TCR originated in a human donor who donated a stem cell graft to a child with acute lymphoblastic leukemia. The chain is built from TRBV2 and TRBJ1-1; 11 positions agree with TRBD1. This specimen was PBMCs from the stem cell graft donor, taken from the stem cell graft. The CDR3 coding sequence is TGTGCCAGCAGGGACAGGGGGCTAGGGACTGAAGCTTTCTTT. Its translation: CASRDRGLGTEAFF.